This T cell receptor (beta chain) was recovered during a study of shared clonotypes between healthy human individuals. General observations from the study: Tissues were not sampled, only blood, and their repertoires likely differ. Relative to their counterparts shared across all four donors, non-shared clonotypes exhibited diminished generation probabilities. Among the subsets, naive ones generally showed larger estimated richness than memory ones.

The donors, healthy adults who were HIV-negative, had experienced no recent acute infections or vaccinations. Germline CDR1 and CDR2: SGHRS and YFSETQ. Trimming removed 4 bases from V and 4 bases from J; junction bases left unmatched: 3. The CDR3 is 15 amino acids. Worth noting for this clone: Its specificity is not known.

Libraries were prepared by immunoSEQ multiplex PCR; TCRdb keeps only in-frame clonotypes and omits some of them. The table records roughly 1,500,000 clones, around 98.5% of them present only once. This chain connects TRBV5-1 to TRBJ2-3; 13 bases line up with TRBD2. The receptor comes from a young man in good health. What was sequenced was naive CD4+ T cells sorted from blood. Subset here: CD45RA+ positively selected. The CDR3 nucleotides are TGCGCCAGCAGCCCGGGACTAGCGGGATCAGATACGCAGTATTTT. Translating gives CASSPGLAGSDTQYF.